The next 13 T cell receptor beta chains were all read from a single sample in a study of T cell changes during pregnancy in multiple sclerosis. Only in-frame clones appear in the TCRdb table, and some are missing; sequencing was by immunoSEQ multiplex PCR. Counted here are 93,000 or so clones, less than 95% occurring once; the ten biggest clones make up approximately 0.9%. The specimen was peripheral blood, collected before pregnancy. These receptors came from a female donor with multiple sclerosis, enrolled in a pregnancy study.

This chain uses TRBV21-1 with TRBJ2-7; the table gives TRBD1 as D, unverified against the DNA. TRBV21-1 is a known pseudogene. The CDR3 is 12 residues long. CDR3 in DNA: TGTGCCAGCTGCGACAGGGGCTATGAGCAGTACTTC. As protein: CASCDRGYEQYF.

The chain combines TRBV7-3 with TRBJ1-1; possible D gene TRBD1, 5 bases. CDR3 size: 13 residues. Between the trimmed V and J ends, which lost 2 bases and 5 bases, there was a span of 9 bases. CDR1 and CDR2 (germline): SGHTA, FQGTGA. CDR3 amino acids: CASSLRGITEAFF. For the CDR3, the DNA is TGTGCCAGCAGCTTACGGGGGATAACTGAAGCTTTCTTT.

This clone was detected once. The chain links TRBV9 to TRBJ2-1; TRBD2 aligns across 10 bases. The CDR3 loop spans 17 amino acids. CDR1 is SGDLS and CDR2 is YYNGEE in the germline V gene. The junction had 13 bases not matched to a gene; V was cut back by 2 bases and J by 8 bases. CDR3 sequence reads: CASSVSAGGPDLDEQFF. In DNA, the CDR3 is TGTGCCAGCAGCGTTTCAGCGGGAGGGCCCGATTTGGATGAGCAGTTCTTC.

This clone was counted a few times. The CDR3 coding sequence is TGTGCCATCAGTGAGTCGGGTTACAGGGGGCCCACCTACGAGCAGTACTTC. This sequence encodes CAISESGYRGPTYEQYF. This chain connects TRBV10-3 to TRBJ2-7; the match to TRBD1 covers 9 bases. The CDR3 loop spans 17 amino acids. Germline CDR1 is ENHRY and CDR2 is SYGVKD. Trimming at V came to 0 bases and at J to 2 bases, leaving 8 bases not matched to a gene.

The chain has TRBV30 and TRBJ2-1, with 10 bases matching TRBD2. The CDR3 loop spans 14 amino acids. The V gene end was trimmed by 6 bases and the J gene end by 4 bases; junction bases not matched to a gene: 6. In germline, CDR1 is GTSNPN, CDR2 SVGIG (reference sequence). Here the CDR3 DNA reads TGTGCCTGCCAGGGACTAGCGACATACAATGAGCAGTTCTTC. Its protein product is CACQGLATYNEQFF.

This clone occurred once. CDR3 DNA sequence: TGTGCCAGCAGCTTTTCCGGGACACTAAATCAGCCCCAGCATTTT. Translation: CASSFSGTLNQPQHF. The V call is TRBV7-9, the J call TRBJ1-5; D might be TRBD1 (6 bases). The germline V gene encodes CDR1 SEHNR and CDR2 FQNEAQ (reference sequence). Trimming cost V 3 bases and J 4 bases, with 13 bases left between them. The CDR3 has 15 residues.

The CDR3 sequence: CASSPGTSGRGGLNNEQFF. The CDR3 DNA follows: TGTGCCAGCAGCCCCGGGACTAGCGGGAGAGGGGGCTTAAACAATGAGCAGTTCTTC. The chain employs TRBV7-3 and TRBJ2-1; TRBD2 matches at 14 bases. Unmatched junction bases numbered 14, after V lost 5 bases and J lost 5 bases. Germline-derived CDR1 and CDR2 are SGHTA and FQGTGA. The CDR3 is 19 residues long. Together with reference TRBV7-3 and TRBJ2-1, the CDR3 gives the full variable domain: GAGVSQTPSNKVTEKGKYVELRCDPISGHTALYWYRQSLGQGPEFLIYFQGTGAADDSGLPNDRFFAVRPEGSVSTLKIQRTERGDSAVYLCASSPGTSGRGGLNNEQFFGPGTRLTVL.

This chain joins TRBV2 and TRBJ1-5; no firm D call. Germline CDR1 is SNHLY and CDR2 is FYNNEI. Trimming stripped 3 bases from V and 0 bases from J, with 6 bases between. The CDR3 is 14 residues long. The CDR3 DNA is TGTGCCAGCAGTGAGCGATATAGCAATCAGCCCCAGCATTTT. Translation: CASSERYSNQPQHF.

The CDR3 DNA is TGTGCCAGCTCTCTCGGGTCGACTAATGAAAAACTGTTTTTT. Its translation: CASSLGSTNEKLFF. This chain joins TRBV18 and TRBJ1-4; D ambiguous. Germline CDR1 is KGHSH and CDR2 is LQKENI. The CDR3 runs to 14 residues. V was trimmed by 6 bases and J by 2 bases, leaving 10 bases between them.

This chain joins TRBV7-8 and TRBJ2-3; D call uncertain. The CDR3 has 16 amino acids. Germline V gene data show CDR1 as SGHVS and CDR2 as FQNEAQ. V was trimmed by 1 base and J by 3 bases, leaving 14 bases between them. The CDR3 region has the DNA TGTGCCAGCAGCTTAGTGCGGTCCAGAATGACAGATACGCAGTATTTT. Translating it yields CASSLVRSRMTDTQYF.

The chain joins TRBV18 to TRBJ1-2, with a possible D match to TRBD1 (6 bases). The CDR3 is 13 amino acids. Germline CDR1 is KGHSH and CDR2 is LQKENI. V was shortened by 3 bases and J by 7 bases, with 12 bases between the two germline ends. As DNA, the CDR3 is TGTGCCAGCTCACCCTCAGGGGATTCTGGCTACACCTTC. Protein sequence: CASSPSGDSGYTF.

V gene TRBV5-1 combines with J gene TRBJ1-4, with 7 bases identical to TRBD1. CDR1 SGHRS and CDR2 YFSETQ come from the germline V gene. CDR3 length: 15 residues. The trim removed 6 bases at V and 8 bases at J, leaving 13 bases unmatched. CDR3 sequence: CASTTGARRGEKLFF. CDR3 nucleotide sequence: TGCGCCAGCACAACAGGGGCCCGCCGAGGAGAAAAACTGTTTTTT.

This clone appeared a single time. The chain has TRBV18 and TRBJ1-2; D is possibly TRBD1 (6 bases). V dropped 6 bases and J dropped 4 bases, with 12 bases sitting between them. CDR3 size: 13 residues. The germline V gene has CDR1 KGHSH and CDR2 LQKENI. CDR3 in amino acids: CASSQGLSYGYTF. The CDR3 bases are TGTGCCAGCTCCCAGGGGTTATCCTATGGCTACACCTTC.